This T cell receptor beta chain was profiled in a study of human T cells and chemical hapten exposure. CDR1 and CDR2 from the germline V gene are MNHNS and SASEGT. After removal of 4 bases from V and 6 bases from J, the junction contained 11 bases not matched to a gene. This CDR3 spans 16 amino acids. The time point denotes: patch test 3, about 24 weeks after DPC sensitization. Indicated treatment: therapeutic diphenylcyclopropenone sensitization with weekly scalp DPC. MiXCR, run by TCRdb on the RACE reads, gives a single entry per CDR3 protein. This table has over 75,000 distinct CDR3 sequences, about a tenth appearing once. There are many counts of this clonotype.

The sample in question was whole blood, obtained in connection with sensitization to the hapten diphenylcyclopropenone (DPC). The receptor was derived from a woman aged 25 to 39 with alopecia areata. Some clones in this sample may be carry-over from other donors' samples. The chain couples TRBV6-1 to TRBJ1-5; 8 bases are shared with TRBD1. The CDR3 loop is CASSVSGQGFFQPQHF. DNA for the CDR3: TGTGCCAGCAGTGTTTCCGGACAGGGCTTCTTTCAGCCCCAGCATTTT.